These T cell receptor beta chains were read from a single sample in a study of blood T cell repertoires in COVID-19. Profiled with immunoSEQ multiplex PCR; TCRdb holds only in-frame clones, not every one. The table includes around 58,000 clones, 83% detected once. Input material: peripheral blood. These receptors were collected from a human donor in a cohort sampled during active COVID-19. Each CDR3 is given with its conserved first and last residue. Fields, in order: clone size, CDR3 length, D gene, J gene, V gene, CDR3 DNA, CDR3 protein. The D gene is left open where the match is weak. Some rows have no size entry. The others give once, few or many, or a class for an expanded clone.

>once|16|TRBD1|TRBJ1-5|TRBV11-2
TGTGCCAGCAGCGGGGACAGGAGCATAGGCAATCAGCCCCAGCATTTT
CASSGDRSIGNQPQHF
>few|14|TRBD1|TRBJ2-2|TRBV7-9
TGTGCCAGCAGCTCCCGGACAGGCACCGGGGAGCTGTTTTTT
CASSSRTGTGELFF
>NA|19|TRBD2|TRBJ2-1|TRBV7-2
TGTGCCAGCAGCTTAGACAGCGGGGGGGCGATCGGGACCTACAATGAGCAGTTCTTC
CASSLDSGGAIGTYNEQFF
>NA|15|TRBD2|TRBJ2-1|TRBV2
TGTGCCAGCAGTGCGGGACTAGCCGGGTACAATGAGCAGTTCTTC
CASSAGLAGYNEQFF
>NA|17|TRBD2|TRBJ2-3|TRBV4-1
TGCGCCAGCAGCCAAGATGGGAGCGGGGGGGCCGTCGATACGCAGTATTTT
CASSQDGSGGAVDTQYF
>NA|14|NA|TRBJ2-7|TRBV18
TGTGCCAGCTCACCTCGACTCCCTGCCTACGAGCAGTACTTC
CASSPRLPAYEQYF
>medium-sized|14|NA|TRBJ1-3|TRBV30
TGTGCCTGGAGCCCCGACAGCTACGGAAACACCATATATTTT
CAWSPDSYGNTIYF
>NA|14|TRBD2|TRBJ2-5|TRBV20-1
TGCAGTGCTAGTGATAGCGGGGGACAAGAGACCCAGTACTTC
CSASDSGGQETQYF
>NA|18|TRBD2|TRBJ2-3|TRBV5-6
TGTGCCAGCAGCTTGGGGGTTGAAGCGGGGATATTTCCAGATACGCAGTATTTT
CASSLGVEAGIFPDTQYF
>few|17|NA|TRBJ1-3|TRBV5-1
TGCGCCAGCAGCCAACGAGGGGGGGCTATAACTGGAAACACCATATATTTT
CASSQRGGAITGNTIYF
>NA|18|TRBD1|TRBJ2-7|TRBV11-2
TGTGCCAGCAGCCATCTCTCACTCCTGGACAGGAACATCTACGAGCAGTACTTC
CASSHLSLLDRNIYEQYF
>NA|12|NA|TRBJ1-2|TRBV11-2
TGTGCCAGCAGCTTAGATGAGGGTGGCTACACCTTC
CASSLDEGGYTF
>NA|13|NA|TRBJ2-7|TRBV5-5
TGTGCCAGCAGCTTGACAGCACACTACGAGCAGTACTTC
CASSLTAHYEQYF
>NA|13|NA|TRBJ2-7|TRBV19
TGTGCCAGTAGTATAGGGACAGCCTACGAGCAGTACTTC
CASSIGTAYEQYF
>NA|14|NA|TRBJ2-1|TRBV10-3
TGTGCCATCAGTTTTGGACAAGGGAGGAATGAGCAGTTCTTC
CAISFGQGRNEQFF
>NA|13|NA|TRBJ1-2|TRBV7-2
TGTGCCAGCAGCCGACAGACAGAATATGGCTACACCTTC
CASSRQTEYGYTF
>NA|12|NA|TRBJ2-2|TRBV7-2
TGTGCCAGCAGCTTTGGGCCCGGGGAGCTGTTTTTT
CASSFGPGELFF
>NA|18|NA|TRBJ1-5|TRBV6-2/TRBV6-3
TGTGCCAGCAGTCGTCCCGGGACAAGAGGGGATAGCAATCAGCCCCAGCATTTT
CASSRPGTRGDSNQPQHF
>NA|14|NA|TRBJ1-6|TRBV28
TGTGCCAGCAGTTTCGGGATACATAATTCACCCCTCCACTTT
CASSFGIHNSPLHF
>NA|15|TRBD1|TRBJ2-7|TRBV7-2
TGTGCCAGCAGCTTGAAAGACAGGGCCCCCTACGAGCAGTACTTC
CASSLKDRAPYEQYF
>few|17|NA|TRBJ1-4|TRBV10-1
TGCGCCACCTCGGGATTTCTCCCTCGGGGTAGAAATGAAAAACTGTTTTTT
CATSGFLPRGRNEKLFF
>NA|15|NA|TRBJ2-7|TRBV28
TGTGCCAGCCCCCCTGTAGAGAGTTCCTCCTACGAGCAGTACTTC
CASPPVESSSYEQYF
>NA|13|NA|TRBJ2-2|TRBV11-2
TGTGCCAGCAGCTACACGAACACCGGGGAGCTGTTTTTT
CASSYTNTGELFF
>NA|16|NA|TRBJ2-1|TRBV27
TGTGCCAGCAGTTTATCAGGGGGTCCTACCTACAATGAGCAGTTCTTC
CASSLSGGPTYNEQFF
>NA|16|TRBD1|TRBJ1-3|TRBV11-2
TGTGCCAGCAGCTTAGTTCCACAGGGGCAGTTAAACACCATATATTTT
CASSLVPQGQLNTIYF
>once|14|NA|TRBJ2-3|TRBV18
TGTGCCAGCTCACGGGCAGCTAGCACAGATACGCAGTATTTT
CASSRAASTDTQYF
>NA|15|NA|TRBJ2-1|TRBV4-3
TGCGCCAGCAGCCAAGCCTTTCCGGACAACAATGAGCAGTTCTTC
CASSQAFPDNNEQFF
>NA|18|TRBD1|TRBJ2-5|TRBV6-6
TGTGCCAGCAGCCGAATCAGCATCGTGGACAGGGGCCAAGAGACCCAGTACTTC
CASSRISIVDRGQETQYF
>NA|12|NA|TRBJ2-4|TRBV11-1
TGTGCCAGCAGAGGGGGGGGAAACATTCAGTACTTC
CASRGGGNIQYF
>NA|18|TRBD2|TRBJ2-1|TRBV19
TGTGCCAGTAGTCGGACTAGCGGGGGGGCCGGGGGTTTCCATGAGCAGTTCTTC
CASSRTSGGAGGFHEQFF